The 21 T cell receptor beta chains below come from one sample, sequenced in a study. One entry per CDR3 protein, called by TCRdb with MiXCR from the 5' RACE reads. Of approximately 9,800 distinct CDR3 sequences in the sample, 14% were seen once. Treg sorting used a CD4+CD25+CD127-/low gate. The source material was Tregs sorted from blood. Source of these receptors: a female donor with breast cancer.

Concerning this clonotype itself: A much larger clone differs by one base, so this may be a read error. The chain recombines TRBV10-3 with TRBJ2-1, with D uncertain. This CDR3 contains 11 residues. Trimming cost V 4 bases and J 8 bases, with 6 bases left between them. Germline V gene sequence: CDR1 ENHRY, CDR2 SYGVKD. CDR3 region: CAISGGYEQFF. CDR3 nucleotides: TGTGCCATCAGTGGAGGCTATGAGCAGTTCTTC.

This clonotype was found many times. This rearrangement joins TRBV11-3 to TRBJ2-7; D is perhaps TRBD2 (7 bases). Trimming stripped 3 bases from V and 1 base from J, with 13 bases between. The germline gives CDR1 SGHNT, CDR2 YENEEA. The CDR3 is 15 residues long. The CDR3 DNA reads TGTGCCAGCAGCTTGGTGGGGGGGCCGTCCTACGAGCAGTACTTC. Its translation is CASSLVGGPSYEQYF.

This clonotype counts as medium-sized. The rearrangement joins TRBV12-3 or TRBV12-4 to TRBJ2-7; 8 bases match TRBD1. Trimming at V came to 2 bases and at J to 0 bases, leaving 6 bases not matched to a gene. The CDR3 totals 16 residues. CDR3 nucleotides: TGTGCCAGCAGTTTATGGACAGGGACGACCTCCTACGAGCAGTACTTC. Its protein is CASSLWTGTTSYEQYF.

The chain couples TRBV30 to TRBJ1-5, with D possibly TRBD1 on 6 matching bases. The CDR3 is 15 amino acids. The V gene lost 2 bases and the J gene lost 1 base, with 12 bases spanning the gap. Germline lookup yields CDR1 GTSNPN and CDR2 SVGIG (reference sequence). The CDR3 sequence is CAWSRGGASNQPQHF. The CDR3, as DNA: TGTGCCTGGAGTCGAGGGGGGGCGAGCAATCAGCCCCAGCATTTT.

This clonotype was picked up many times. The CDR3 spells CASAPLTDTQYF. CDR3 bases: TGTGCCAGCGCACCCCTCACAGATACGCAGTATTTT. This sequence joins TRBV9 and TRBJ2-3; D gene unclear. The CDR3 is made up of 12 amino acids. Germline CDR1 reads SGDLS; CDR2 reads YYNGEE. V was pared by 7 bases and J by 2 bases, with 8 bases between.

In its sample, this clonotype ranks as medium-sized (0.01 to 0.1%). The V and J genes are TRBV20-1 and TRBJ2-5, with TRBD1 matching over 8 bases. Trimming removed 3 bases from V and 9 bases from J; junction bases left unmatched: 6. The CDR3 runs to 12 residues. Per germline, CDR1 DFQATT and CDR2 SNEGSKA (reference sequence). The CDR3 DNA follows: TGCAGTGCTAGTCGGGGACAGGTTCCCCAGTACTTC. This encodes CSASRGQVPQYF.

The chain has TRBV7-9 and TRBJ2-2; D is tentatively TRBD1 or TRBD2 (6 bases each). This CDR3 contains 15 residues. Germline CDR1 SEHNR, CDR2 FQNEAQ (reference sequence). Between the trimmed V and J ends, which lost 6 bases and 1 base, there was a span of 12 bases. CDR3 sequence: CASRPQGLNTGELFF. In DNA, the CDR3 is TGTGCCAGCAGACCACAGGGACTGAACACCGGGGAGCTGTTTTTT.

CDR3 amino acids: CASSQAPVNTEAFF. The CDR3 DNA follows: TGCGCCAGCAGCCAAGCCCCGGTTAACACTGAAGCTTTCTTT. The genes are TRBV4-1 and TRBJ1-1; D not certain. CDR3 length: 14 amino acids. Germline V gives CDR1 MGHRA, CDR2 YSYEKL. The V end was cut by 1 base, the J end by 2 bases, with 8 bases between.

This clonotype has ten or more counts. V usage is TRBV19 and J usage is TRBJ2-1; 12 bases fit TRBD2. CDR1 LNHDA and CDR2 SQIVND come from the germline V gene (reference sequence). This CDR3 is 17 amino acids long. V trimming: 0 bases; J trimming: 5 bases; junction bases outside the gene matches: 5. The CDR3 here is CASSIETSGRSHNEQFF. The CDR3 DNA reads TGTGCCAGTAGTATAGAAACTAGCGGGAGGAGCCACAATGAGCAGTTCTTC.

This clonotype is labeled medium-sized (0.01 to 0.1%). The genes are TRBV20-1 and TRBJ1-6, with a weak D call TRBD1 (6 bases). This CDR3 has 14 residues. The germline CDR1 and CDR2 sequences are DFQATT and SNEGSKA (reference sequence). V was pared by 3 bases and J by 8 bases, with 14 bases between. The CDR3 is CSARGTRKDSPLHF. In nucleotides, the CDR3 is TGCAGTGCTAGGGGGACAAGAAAGGATTCACCCCTCCACTTT.

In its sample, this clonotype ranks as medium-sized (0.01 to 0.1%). Written as DNA, the CDR3 is TGCGCCAGCAGCCTTATTTCGACAGCCACAATAATAGCCAAAAACATTCAGTACTTC. This gives the protein CASSLISTATIIAKNIQYF. The J gene is TRBJ2-4, the V gene TRBV4-1; maybe TRBD1 (5 bases). The CDR3 is 19 amino acids. With 4 bases removed from V and 0 bases from J, the gap between germline ends came to 22 bases. CDR1 is MGHRA, CDR2 YSYEKL, per germline.

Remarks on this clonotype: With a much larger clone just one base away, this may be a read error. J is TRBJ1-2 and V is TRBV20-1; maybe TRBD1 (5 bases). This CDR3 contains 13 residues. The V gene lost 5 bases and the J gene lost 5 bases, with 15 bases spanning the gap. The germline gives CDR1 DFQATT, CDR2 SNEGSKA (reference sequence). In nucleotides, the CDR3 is TGCAGTGCTGGCCCCCTGACAGATTATGGCTACACCTTC. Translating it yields CSAGPLTDYGYTF.

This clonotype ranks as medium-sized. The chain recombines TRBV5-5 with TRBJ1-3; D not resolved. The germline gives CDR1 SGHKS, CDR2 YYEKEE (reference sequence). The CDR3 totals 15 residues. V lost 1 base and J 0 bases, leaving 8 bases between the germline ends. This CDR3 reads CASSLRRISGNTIYF. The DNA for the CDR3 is TGTGCCAGCAGCTTGAGACGAATCTCTGGAAACACCATATATTTT.

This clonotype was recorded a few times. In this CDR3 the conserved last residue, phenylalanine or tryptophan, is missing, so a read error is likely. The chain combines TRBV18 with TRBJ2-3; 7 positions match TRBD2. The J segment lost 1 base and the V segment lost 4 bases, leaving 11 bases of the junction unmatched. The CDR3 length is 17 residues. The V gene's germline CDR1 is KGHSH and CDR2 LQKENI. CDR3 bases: TGTGCCAGCTCACACCGCGGACTAGAGGAGGGCACAGATACGCAGTATTCT. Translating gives CASSHRGLEEGTDTQYS.

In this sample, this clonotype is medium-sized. The CDR3 sequence: CTTGGGSADEKLFF. DNA for the CDR3: TGCACCACCGGAGGCGGCTCCGCGGATGAAAAACTGTTTTTT. This chain joins TRBV20-1 and TRBJ1-4; unclear D gene. The germline V gene has CDR1 DFQATT and CDR2 SNEGSKA (reference sequence). The CDR3 is made up of 14 amino acids.

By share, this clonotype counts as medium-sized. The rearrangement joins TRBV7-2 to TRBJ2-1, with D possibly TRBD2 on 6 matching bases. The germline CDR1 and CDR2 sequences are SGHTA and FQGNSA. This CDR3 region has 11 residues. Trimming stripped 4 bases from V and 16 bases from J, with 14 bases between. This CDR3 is CASSSSGPAFF. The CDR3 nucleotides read TGTGCCAGCAGCTCAAGCGGGCCGGCCTTCTTC.

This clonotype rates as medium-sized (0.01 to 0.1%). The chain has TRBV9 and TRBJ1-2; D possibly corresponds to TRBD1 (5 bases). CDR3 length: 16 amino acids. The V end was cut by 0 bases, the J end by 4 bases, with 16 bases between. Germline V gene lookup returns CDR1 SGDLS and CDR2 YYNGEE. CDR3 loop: CASSVATMGRGYGYTF. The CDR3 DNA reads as TGTGCCAGCAGCGTAGCTACAATGGGGCGCGGCTATGGCTACACCTTC.

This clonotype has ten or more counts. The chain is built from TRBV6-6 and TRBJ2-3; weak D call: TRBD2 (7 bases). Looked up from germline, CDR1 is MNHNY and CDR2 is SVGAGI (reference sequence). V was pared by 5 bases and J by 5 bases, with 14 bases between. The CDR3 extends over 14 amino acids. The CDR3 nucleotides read TGTGCCAGCAGTACACAGGGAGGGGTAGATACGCAGTATTTT. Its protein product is CASSTQGGVDTQYF.

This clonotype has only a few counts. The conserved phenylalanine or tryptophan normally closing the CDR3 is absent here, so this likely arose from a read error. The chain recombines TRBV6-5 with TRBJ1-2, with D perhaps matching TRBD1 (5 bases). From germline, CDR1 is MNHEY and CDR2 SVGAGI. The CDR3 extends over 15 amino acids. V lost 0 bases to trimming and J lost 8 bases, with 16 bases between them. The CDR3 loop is CASSYSEGALYGYTL. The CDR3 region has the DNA TGTGCCAGCAGTTACTCGGAAGGGGCCCTCTACGGCTACACCCTC.

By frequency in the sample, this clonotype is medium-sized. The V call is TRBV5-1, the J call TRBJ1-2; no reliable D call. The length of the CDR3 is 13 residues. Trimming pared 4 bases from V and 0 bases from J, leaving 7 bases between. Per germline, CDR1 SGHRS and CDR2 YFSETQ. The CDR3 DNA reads TGCGCCAGCAGCCCCACAGCTAACTATGGCTACACCTTC. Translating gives CASSPTANYGYTF.

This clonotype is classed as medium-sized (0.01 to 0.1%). The CDR3 sequence: CASSPVSRGAGYEQYF. DNA of the CDR3: TGTGCCAGCAGCCCGGTGTCCCGGGGGGCTGGCTACGAGCAGTACTTC. The rearrangement joins TRBV7-2 to TRBJ2-7; a weak D match, TRBD2 (7 bases). There are 16 residues in the CDR3. In germline, CDR1 is SGHTA, CDR2 FQGNSA. Trimming shortened V by 5 bases and J by 3 bases, and 20 bases separated the two germline ends.